This section outlines one T cell receptor (beta chain) sequence together with its context. This sample is drawn from a study of CD8 T cells in Susac syndrome. The CDR3 extends over 15 amino acids. Germline CDR1 reads DFQATT; CDR2 reads SNEGSKA (reference sequence). V was pared by 4 bases and J by 0 bases, with 8 bases of the junction left unmatched. Random hexamers were used to reverse transcribe about 0.5 to 1 ug of RNA. Using its own MiXCR run on the immunoSEQ multiplex PCR reads, TCRdb lists one record per CDR3 protein. Here the sample spans 200,000 to 300,000 distinct CDR3 sequences, less than 96% being singletons. Sequencing of TCR beta was undertaken in CD8+ and CD4+ T cells derived from blood.

The chain employs TRBV20-1 and TRBJ2-5; 7 nucleotides agree with TRBD2. Sample: CD4+ T cells from PBMCs. The sequence was collected from a human donor with Susac syndrome. CDR3 sequence: CSATSNGGNQETQYF. The CDR3, as DNA: TGCAGTGCTACTTCTAACGGGGGGAACCAAGAGACCCAGTACTTC.